This T cell receptor beta chain comes out of a study of cytomegalovirus exposure and HLA in healthy donors. Findings and caveats of the study: Further analysis was carried out later, and it showed several of the most significant clusters appearing linked to common viral pathogens. Donor immune exposure was known only as CMV serostatus.

Details on this clone: The antigen is unknown.

Germline CDR1 and CDR2: SGHAT and FQNNGV. The CDR3 spans 11 residues. V lost 8 bases and J 9 bases, leaving 13 bases between the germline ends. Vbeta (60) and Jbeta (13) primers were used in the PCR. The method was immunoSEQ multiplex PCR; TCRdb's version includes in-frame clones alone and lacks a portion of them. The table lists around 100,000 clones, with less than 4.5% in the top ten. Sequenced material: PBMCs. The origin of this receptor is a man younger than 45 in good health and CMV-seronegative. The chain combines TRBV11-2 with TRBJ2-5, with D maybe TRBD2 (7 bases). The CDR3 region is CASGGGGAQYF. For the CDR3, the DNA is TGTGCCAGCGGGGGGGGCGGGGCCCAGTACTTC.